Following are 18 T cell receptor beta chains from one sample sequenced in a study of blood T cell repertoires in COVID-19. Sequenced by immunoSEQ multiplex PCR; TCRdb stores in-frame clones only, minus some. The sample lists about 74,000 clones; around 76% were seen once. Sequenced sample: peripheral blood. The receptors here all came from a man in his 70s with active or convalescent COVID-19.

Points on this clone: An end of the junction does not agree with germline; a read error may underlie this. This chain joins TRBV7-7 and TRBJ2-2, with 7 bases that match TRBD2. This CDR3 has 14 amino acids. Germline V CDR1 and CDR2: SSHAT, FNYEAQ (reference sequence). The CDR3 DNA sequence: TGTGCTAGCAGCTTAGCGGGTACTAACGGGGAGCTGTTTTTT. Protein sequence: CASSLAGTNGELFF.

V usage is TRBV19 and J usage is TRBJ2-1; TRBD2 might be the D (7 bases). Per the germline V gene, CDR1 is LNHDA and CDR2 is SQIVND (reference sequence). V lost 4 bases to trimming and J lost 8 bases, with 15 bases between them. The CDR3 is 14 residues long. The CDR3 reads CASSSTRGGDEQFF. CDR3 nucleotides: TGTGCCAGTAGTAGTACGAGGGGGGGCGATGAGCAGTTCTTC.

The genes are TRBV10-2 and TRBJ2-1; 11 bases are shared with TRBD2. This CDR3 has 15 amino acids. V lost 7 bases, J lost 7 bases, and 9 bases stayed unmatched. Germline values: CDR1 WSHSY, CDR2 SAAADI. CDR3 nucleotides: TGCGCCAGCAACAGGGGGCTAGCGGGGGGAAATGAGCAGTTCTTC. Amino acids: CASNRGLAGGNEQFF.

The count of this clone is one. The CDR3 sequence is CASSLGRTGGRGEQFF. CDR3 in DNA: TGTGCCAGCAGTTTGGGCAGGACAGGGGGTAGGGGTGAGCAGTTCTTC. V and J are TRBV27 and TRBJ2-1; the match to TRBD1 covers 10 bases. There are 16 residues in the CDR3. The germline V gene has CDR1 MNHEY and CDR2 SMNVEV (reference sequence). The V segment lost 3 bases and the J segment 9 bases; nucleotides outside the gene matches: 11.

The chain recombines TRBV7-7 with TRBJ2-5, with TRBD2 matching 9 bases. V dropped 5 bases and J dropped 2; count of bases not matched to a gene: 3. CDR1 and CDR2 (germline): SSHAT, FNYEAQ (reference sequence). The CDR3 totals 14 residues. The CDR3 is CASSGGLAQETQYF. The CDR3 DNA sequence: TGTGCCAGCAGCGGCGGACTAGCGCAAGAGACCCAGTACTTC.

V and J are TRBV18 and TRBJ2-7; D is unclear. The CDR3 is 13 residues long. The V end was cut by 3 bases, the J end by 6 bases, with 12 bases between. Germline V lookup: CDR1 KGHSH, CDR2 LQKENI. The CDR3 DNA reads TGTGCCAGCTCACCGGCCGGGTCGAGCGAGCAGTACTTC. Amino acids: CASSPAGSSEQYF.

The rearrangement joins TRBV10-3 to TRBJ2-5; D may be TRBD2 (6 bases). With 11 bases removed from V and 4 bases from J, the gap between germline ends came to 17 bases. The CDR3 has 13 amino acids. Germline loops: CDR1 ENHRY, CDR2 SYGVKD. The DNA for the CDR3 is TGTGCCGCACGGGCGGGGAATTTAGAGACCCAGTACTTC. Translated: CAARAGNLETQYF.

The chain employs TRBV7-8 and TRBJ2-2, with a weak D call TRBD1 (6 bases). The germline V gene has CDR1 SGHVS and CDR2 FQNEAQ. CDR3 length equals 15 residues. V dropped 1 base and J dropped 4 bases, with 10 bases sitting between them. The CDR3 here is CASSLGTVSTGELFF. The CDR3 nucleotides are TGTGCCAGCAGCTTAGGGACAGTAAGCACCGGGGAGCTGTTTTTT. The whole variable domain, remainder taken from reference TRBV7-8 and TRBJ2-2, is GAGVSQSPRYKVAKRGQDVALRCDPISGHVSLFWYQQALGQGPEFLTYFQNEAQLDKSGLPSDRFFAERPEGSVSTLKIQRTQQEDSAVYLCASSLGTVSTGELFFGEGSRLTVL.

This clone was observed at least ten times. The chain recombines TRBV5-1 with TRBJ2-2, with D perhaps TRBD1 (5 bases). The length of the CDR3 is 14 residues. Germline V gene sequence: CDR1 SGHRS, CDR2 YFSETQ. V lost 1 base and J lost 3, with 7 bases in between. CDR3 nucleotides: TGCGCCAGCAGCTTGCAGGGTTACACCGGGGAGCTGTTTTTT. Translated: CASSLQGYTGELFF. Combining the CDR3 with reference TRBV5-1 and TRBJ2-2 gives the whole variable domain KAGVTQTPRYLIKTRGQQVTLSCSPISGHRSVSWYQQTPGQGLQFLFEYFSETQRNKGNFPGRFSGRQFSNSRSEMNVSTLELGDSALYLCASSLQGYTGELFFGEGSRLTVL.

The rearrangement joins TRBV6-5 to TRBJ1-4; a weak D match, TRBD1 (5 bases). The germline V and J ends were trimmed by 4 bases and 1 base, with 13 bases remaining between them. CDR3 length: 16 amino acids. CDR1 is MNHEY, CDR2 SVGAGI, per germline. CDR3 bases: TGTGCCAGCAGTTTGCCGGGACTTAGAACTAATGAAAAACTGTTTTTT. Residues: CASSLPGLRTNEKLFF.

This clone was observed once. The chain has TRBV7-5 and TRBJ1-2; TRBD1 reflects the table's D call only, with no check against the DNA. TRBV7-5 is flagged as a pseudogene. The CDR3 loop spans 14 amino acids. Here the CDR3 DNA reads TGTGTCAGAAGGGGTAAGGGGGCTAACTATGGCTACACCTTC. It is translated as CVRRGKGANYGYTF.

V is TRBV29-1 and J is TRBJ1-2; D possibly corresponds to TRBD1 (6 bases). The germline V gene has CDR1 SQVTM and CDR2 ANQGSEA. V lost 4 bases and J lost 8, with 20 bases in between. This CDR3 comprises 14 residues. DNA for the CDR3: TGCAGCGTTGTTGGGACATGGGGTTTGGGGGGCTACACCTTC. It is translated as CSVVGTWGLGGYTF. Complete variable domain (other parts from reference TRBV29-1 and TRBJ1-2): SAVISQKPSRDICQRGTSLTIQCQVDSQVTMMFWYRQQPGQSLTLIATANQGSEATYESGFVIDKFPISRPNLTFSTLTVSNMSPEDSSIYLCSVVGTWGLGGYTFGSGTRLTVV.

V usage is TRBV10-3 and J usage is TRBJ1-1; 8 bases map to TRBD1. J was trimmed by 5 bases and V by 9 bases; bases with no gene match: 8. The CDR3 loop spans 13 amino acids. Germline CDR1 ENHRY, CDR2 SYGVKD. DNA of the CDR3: TGTGCCATTGCAGGGGGCGCTGGAACTGAAGCTTTCTTT. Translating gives CAIAGGAGTEAFF.

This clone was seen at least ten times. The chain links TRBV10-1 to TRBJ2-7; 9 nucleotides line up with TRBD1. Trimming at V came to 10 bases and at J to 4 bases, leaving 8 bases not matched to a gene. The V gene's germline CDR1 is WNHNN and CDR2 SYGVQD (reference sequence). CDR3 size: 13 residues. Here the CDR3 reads CATRDRALYEQYF. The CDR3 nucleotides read TGCGCCACCCGGGACAGGGCATTATACGAGCAGTACTTC.

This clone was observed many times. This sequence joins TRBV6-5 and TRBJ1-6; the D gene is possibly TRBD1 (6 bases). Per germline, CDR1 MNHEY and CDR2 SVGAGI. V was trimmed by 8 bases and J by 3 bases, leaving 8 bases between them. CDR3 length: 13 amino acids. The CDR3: CASQGGYNSPLHF. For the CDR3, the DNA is TGTGCCAGCCAAGGGGGCTATAATTCACCCCTCCACTTT.

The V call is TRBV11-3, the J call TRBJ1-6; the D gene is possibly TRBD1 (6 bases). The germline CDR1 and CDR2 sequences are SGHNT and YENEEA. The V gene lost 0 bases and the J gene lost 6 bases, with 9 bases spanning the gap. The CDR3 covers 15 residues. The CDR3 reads CASSLEQGLNSPLHF. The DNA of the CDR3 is TGTGCCAGCAGCTTAGAACAGGGCCTTAATTCACCCCTCCACTTT.

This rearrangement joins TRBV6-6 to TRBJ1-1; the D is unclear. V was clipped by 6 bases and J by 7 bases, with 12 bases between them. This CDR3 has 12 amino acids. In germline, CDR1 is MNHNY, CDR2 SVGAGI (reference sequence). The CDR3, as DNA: TGTGCCAGCAGACGACTCGGGGTTGAAGCTTTCTTT. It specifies CASRRLGVEAFF.

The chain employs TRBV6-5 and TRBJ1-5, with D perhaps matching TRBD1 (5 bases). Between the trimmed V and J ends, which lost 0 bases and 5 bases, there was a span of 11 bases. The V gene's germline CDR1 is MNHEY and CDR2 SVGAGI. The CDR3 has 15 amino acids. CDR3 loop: CASSYSTPTDQPQHF. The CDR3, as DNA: TGTGCCAGCAGTTACTCGACTCCGACAGATCAGCCCCAGCATTTT.